Below, one T cell receptor beta chain is given with its context. This sample was included in a study of blood T cell repertoires in COVID-19. Study summary: Sites across the United States, Italy and Spain contributed samples from acute and convalescent COVID-19. PBMCs, B-cell-depleted T cells, or T cells were the source of the cDNA or gDNA that made up the material.

Original data processing: Reference gene primer amplification yielded estimated nucleated cell counts. Assay used: immunoSEQ multiplex PCR; TCRdb lists only in-frame clones, some missing. That table supplies the V and J calls and clone size; D and trimming were determined from the DNA. The sample lists about 190,000 clones, 70% to 90% occurring once. The V gene end was trimmed by 5 bases and the J gene end by 6 bases; junction bases not matched to a gene: 5. The CDR3 consists of 14 residues. CDR1 SEHNR and CDR2 FQNEAQ come from the germline V gene (reference sequence). The source is a man between 65 and 80 years old with active or convalescent COVID-19. Sequencing was done on a sample of peripheral blood. The chain recombines TRBV7-9 with TRBJ2-3; 10 bases agree with TRBD1. Written as DNA, the CDR3 is TGTGCCAGCAGCAGGGGACAGGGGCATGATACGCAGTATTTT. Protein product: CASSRGQGHDTQYF.